This is a list of T cell receptor beta chains from one sample in a study of blood T cell repertoires in COVID-19. The method was immunoSEQ multiplex PCR; TCRdb's version includes in-frame clones alone and lacks a portion of them. The table lists over 400,000 clones, 85% to 90% of them singletons. The sequencing input was peripheral blood. The source of these receptors is a woman in her forties or fifties with COVID-19, enrolled during active disease. CDR3s include the opening cysteine and the closing phenylalanine or tryptophan. The order of the fields is V gene, J gene, CDR3 length, CDR3 protein.

V gene: TRBV18
J gene: TRBJ1-6
CDR3 length: 13
CDR3 protein: CASSPGADSPLHF

V gene: TRBV19
J gene: TRBJ2-4
CDR3 length: 18
CDR3 protein: CASSPGHQTLSTKNIQYF

V gene: TRBV7-9
J gene: TRBJ1-1
CDR3 length: 15
CDR3 protein: CAREEPRRENTEAFF

V gene: TRBV5-1
J gene: TRBJ1-4
CDR3 length: 16
CDR3 protein: CASSLAAGQRGEKLFF

V gene: TRBV7-3
J gene: TRBJ2-1
CDR3 length: 13
CDR3 protein: CASSLMGQNEQFF

V gene: TRBV4-2
J gene: TRBJ1-3
CDR3 length: 17
CDR3 protein: CASSQGSGGGAGNTIYF

V gene: TRBV7-9
J gene: TRBJ1-2
CDR3 length: 13
CDR3 protein: CASSLGGNYGYTF

V gene: TRBV6-4
J gene: TRBJ1-2
CDR3 length: 16
CDR3 protein: CASSELGGESVYGYTF

V gene: TRBV15
J gene: TRBJ2-2
CDR3 length: 20
CDR3 protein: CATSRDHRLGPSGGTGELFF

V gene: TRBV30
J gene: TRBJ2-7
CDR3 length: 13
CDR3 protein: CAWSGIGGYEQYF

V gene: TRBV6-5
J gene: TRBJ1-4
CDR3 length: 14
CDR3 protein: CASSLDSGRGKLFF

V gene: TRBV9
J gene: TRBJ1-3
CDR3 length: 15
CDR3 protein: CASSGTANSGNTIYF

V gene: TRBV5-6
J gene: TRBJ2-3
CDR3 length: 15
CDR3 protein: CASGPGTPSTDTQYF

V gene: TRBV5-6
J gene: TRBJ2-7
CDR3 length: 14
CDR3 protein: CASGSGLSSYEQYF

V gene: TRBV6-6
J gene: TRBJ2-3
CDR3 length: 16
CDR3 protein: CASSYGGLRGTDTQYF

V gene: TRBV4-1
J gene: TRBJ1-5
CDR3 length: 13
CDR3 protein: CASSQVSGGPQHF

V gene: TRBV2
J gene: TRBJ1-1
CDR3 length: 13
CDR3 protein: CASSGGGRTEAFF

V gene: TRBV6-5
J gene: TRBJ1-2
CDR3 length: 16
CDR3 protein: CASSYSQGALDYGYTF

V gene: TRBV9
J gene: TRBJ2-3
CDR3 length: 14
CDR3 protein: CASSLSGATDTQYF

V gene: TRBV2
J gene: TRBJ1-2
CDR3 length: 13
CDR3 protein: CASKVQTNYGYTF

V gene: TRBV5-4
J gene: TRBJ2-7
CDR3 length: 16
CDR3 protein: CASSLGGDRALYEQYF

V gene: TRBV7-3
J gene: TRBJ1-6
CDR3 length: 13
CDR3 protein: CASSLLPNSPLHF

V gene: TRBV5-1
J gene: TRBJ1-5
CDR3 length: 14
CDR3 protein: CASSRTGDNQPQHF

V gene: TRBV7-8
J gene: TRBJ2-7
CDR3 length: 15
CDR3 protein: CASSLGTSGGYEQYF

V gene: TRBV4-1
J gene: TRBJ2-7
CDR3 length: 17
CDR3 protein: CASSRDNFREHFYEQYF

V gene: TRBV6-5
J gene: TRBJ1-1
CDR3 length: 13
CDR3 protein: CASSREGDTEAFF